This TCR beta chain was profiled in a study of PD-1 blockade in classical Hodgkin lymphoma. Study conclusions and caveats: Complete responders' diversity at baseline resembled that of newly diagnosed patients. Underlying causes for the observed repertoire differences were not defined, possibly disease activity or prior therapy. Baseline TCR diversity was reportedly lower in newly diagnosed patients than in healthy donors. It was reported as lower still in relapsed/refractory patients.

Generated by immunoSEQ multiplex PCR, the TCRdb table keeps only in-frame clones and is missing some. The table shows about 9,500 clones, with approximately 80% occurring only once. Documented time point: cycle 4 day 1 (C4D1), after less than 7 weeks of nivolumab. Each and every patient relapsed after autologous stem cell transplantation, and patients got differing brentuximab vedotin exposure. Thawed PBMCs yielded CD4+ T cells through magnetic negative selection. The V gene lost 4 bases and the J gene lost 4 bases, with 11 bases spanning the gap. The CDR3 contains 14 residues. In germline, CDR1 is ENHRY, CDR2 SYGVKD. On this clone itself: Antigen unknown.

This clonotype was obtained from a human donor with classical Hodgkin lymphoma. The starting material was CD4+ T cells from blood, obtained before the fourth cycle of nivolumab. This chain joins TRBV10-3 and TRBJ1-3; D not resolved. The CDR3 region is CAISGEGSGNTIYF. CDR3 DNA: TGTGCCATCAGTGGCGAGGGCAGCGGAAACACCATATATTTT.